Shown below are 23 T cell receptor beta chains from a single sample sequenced in a study of T cell responses to AZD1222 COVID-19 vaccine. TCRdb's table, derived via immunoSEQ multiplex PCR, lists solely in-frame clones and lacks some. The sample has roughly 200,000 clones, approximately 95% seen once. The starting material was peripheral blood, obtained 28 days after the second dose of the MenACWY control vaccine. The receptors here all came from an adult who received the MenACWY meningococcal vaccine as a control.

The chain uses TRBV7-7 and TRBJ1-5; D not certain. CDR3 size: 13 residues. V shed 1 base and J shed 5 bases, with 6 bases lying between them. The germline CDR1 and CDR2 sequences are SSHAT and FNYEAQ (reference sequence). CDR3 sequence reads: CASSLEWDQPQHF. CDR3 DNA: TGTGCCAGCAGCTTAGAGTGGGATCAGCCCCAGCATTTT.

V is TRBV7-2 and J is TRBJ1-3, with 7 nucleotides matching TRBD1. This CDR3 has 14 amino acids. Germline values: CDR1 SGHTA, CDR2 FQGNSA. J gave up 8 bases and V 4 bases, and 8 bases lay outside the gene matches. The CDR3: CASSSTRQGHTIYF. The DNA of the CDR3 is TGTGCCAGCAGCTCAACGCGACAGGGACACACCATATATTTT.

The V gene is TRBV7-2, the J gene TRBJ2-1; 11 positions agree with TRBD2. Germline V lookup: CDR1 SGHTA, CDR2 FQGNSA. This CDR3 has 14 residues. The trim removed 6 bases at V and 7 bases at J, leaving 5 bases unmatched. The CDR3 bases are TGTGCCAGCAGGGGACTAGCGGACGGTAATGAGCAGTTCTTC. Protein product: CASRGLADGNEQFF.

The chain employs TRBV6-5 and TRBJ1-2; 7 nucleotides agree with TRBD1. This CDR3 comprises 13 residues. Germline CDR1 MNHEY, CDR2 SVGAGI. Germline trimming cut 6 bases from V and 8 bases from J; bases unmatched to any gene: 9. The DNA for the CDR3 is TGTGCCAGCAGGTCCGACAGGGTTGGCGGCTACACCTTC. Amino acids: CASRSDRVGGYTF.

V is TRBV19 and J is TRBJ1-2; TRBD1 matches 10 bases. The length of the CDR3 is 16 residues. The trim removed 5 bases at V and 1 base at J, leaving 7 bases unmatched. From germline, CDR1 is LNHDA and CDR2 SQIVND (reference sequence). The CDR3 protein is CASSPTWDRGNYGYTF. The CDR3 coding sequence is TGTGCCAGTAGTCCAACCTGGGACAGGGGTAACTATGGCTACACCTTC.

The V and J genes are TRBV6-4 and TRBJ1-4; D remains ambiguous. The CDR3 contains 15 residues. Germline V CDR1 and CDR2: MRHNA, SNTAGT. The V gene lost 3 bases and the J gene lost 3 bases, with 11 bases spanning the gap. In DNA, the CDR3 is TGTGCCAGCAGTGAGCGGGGTCTCCCTAATGAAAAACTGTTTTTT. This codes for CASSERGLPNEKLFF.

The chain has TRBV19 and TRBJ1-1; perhaps TRBD1 as D (6 bases). The CDR3 extends over 14 amino acids. The germline V gene has CDR1 LNHDA and CDR2 SQIVND (reference sequence). V lost 6 bases and J 6 bases, leaving 17 bases between the germline ends. CDR3 bases: TGTGCCAGTAGATCCAGGGGTTTGGGGCCTGAAGCTTTCTTT. Its translation: CASRSRGLGPEAFF.

The CDR3 loop reads CAISERGQGSFREGYTF. In nucleotides, the CDR3 is TGTGCCATCAGTGAGCGGGGACAGGGATCCTTCCGAGAGGGCTACACCTTC. The chain links TRBV10-3 to TRBJ1-2; 9 bases are shared with TRBD1. The CDR3 is made up of 17 amino acids. Trimming took 2 bases from V and 8 from J; bases not matched to a gene: 15. Germline assignment: CDR1 ENHRY and CDR2 SYGVKD.

V is TRBV11-1 and J is TRBJ1-1, with D perhaps matching TRBD1 (5 bases). CDR3 length equals 14 residues. In germline, CDR1 is SGHAT, CDR2 FQDESV (reference sequence). The V end lost 6 bases, the J end lost 4 bases, and 15 bases lay between the germline ends. CDR3 loop: CASSGWGRVTEAFF. The CDR3 coding sequence is TGTGCCAGCAGTGGATGGGGGAGGGTCACTGAAGCTTTCTTT.

The V and J genes are TRBV19 and TRBJ2-2, with D uncertain. Germline CDR1 reads LNHDA; CDR2 reads SQIVND (reference sequence). Trimming stripped 7 bases from V and 1 base from J, with 10 bases between. The CDR3 has 14 residues. In DNA form, the CDR3 reads TGTGCCAGTACCGTATACAGGAACACCGGGGAGCTGTTTTTT. Translated: CASTVYRNTGELFF. The whole variable domain, remainder taken from reference TRBV19 and TRBJ2-2, is DGGITQSPKYLFRKEGQNVTLSCEQNLNHDAMYWYRQDPGQGLRLIYYSQIVNDFQKGDIAEGYSVSREKKESFPLTVTSAQKNPTAFYLCASTVYRNTGELFFGEGSRLTVL.

The CDR3 sequence is CASSTRTGGKNEQFF. DNA for the CDR3: TGTGCCAGCAGTACCCGGACGGGCGGTAAGAATGAGCAGTTCTTC. V and J are TRBV6-5 and TRBJ2-1; D gene uncertain. Trimming pared 5 bases from V and 7 bases from J, leaving 18 bases between. The CDR3 spans 15 residues. Germline lookup yields CDR1 MNHEY and CDR2 SVGAGI.

The chain is built from TRBV15 and TRBJ2-5; TRBD2 is a possible D gene (5 bases). Germline V gene data show CDR1 as LNHNV and CDR2 as YYDKDF (reference sequence). V lost 5 bases, J lost 1 base, and 17 bases lay in between. The CDR3 is made up of 16 amino acids. The CDR3, as DNA: TGTGCCACCAGCTTTTCCCGTGGACGGGGCCAAGAGACCCAGTACTTC. Protein sequence: CATSFSRGRGQETQYF. The entire variable domain, with the rest obtained from reference TRBV15 and TRBJ2-5, is as follows: DAMVIQNPRYQVTQFGKPVTLSCSQTLNHNVMYWYQQKSSQAPKLLFHYYDKDFNNEADTPDNFQSRRPNTSFCFLDIRSPGLGDTAMYLCATSFSRGRGQETQYFGPGTRLLVL.

Concerning this clone itself: The same CDR3 also results from other DNA sequences found in this sample. This chain connects TRBV2 to TRBJ1-1; 10 bases match TRBD1. This CDR3 spans 14 amino acids. Germline V gene sequence: CDR1 SNHLY, CDR2 FYNNEI. Unmatched junction bases numbered 5, after V lost 5 bases and J lost 5 bases. CDR3 sequence: CASSRQGARTEAFF. The DNA for the CDR3 is TGTGCCAGCAGTCGACAGGGGGCGCGAACTGAAGCTTTCTTT. The whole variable domain, filled in from reference TRBV2 and TRBJ1-1, reads EPEVTQTPSHQVTQMGQEVILRCVPISNHLYFYWYRQILGQKVEFLVSFYNNEISEKSEIFDDQFSVERPDGSNFTLKIRSTKLEDSAMYFCASSRQGARTEAFFGQGTRLTVV.

This chain uses TRBV28 with TRBJ2-7, with D unclear. This CDR3 has 12 residues. Trimming took 1 base from V and 4 from J, leaving 5 bases between them. Germline CDR1 is MDHEN and CDR2 is SYDVKM. CDR3 DNA: TGTGCCAGCAGTTTATCTCTTTACGAGCAGTACTTC. The encoded protein is CASSLSLYEQYF.

In its sample, this clone was seen once. The V gene is TRBV5-1, the J gene TRBJ1-6; D unclear. Trimming shortened V by 0 bases and J by 5 bases, and 12 bases separated the two germline ends. Germline CDR1 is SGHRS and CDR2 is YFSETQ. The CDR3 extends over 16 amino acids. CDR3: CASSLGFTDNNSPLHF. CDR3 DNA sequence: TGCGCCAGCAGCTTGGGTTTCACGGATAATAATTCACCCCTCCACTTT.

V is TRBV15 and J is TRBJ1-3; D perhaps matches TRBD1 (6 bases). The germline V gene encodes CDR1 LNHNV and CDR2 YYDKDF (reference sequence). Trimming cost V 0 bases and J 1 base, with 10 bases left between them. The CDR3 contains 16 residues. CDR3 nucleotide sequence: TGTGCCACCAGCAGAGACAAGGGGGGTTCTGGAAACACCATATATTTT. This sequence encodes CATSRDKGGSGNTIYF. Drawing the rest from reference TRBV15 and TRBJ1-3, the complete variable domain is DAMVIQNPRYQVTQFGKPVTLSCSQTLNHNVMYWYQQKSSQAPKLLFHYYDKDFNNEADTPDNFQSRRPNTSFCFLDIRSPGLGDTAMYLCATSRDKGGSGNTIYFGEGSWLTVV.

V gene TRBV12-3 or TRBV12-4 combines with J gene TRBJ1-2; D is possibly TRBD1 (5 bases). CDR3 length: 13 residues. V was shortened by 3 bases and J by 3 bases, with 8 bases between the two germline ends. CDR3: CASSFQGHYGYTF. The CDR3 DNA sequence: TGTGCCAGCAGTTTTCAGGGCCACTATGGCTACACCTTC.

This clone showed up just once. This rearrangement joins TRBV24-1 to TRBJ1-5; possibly TRBD1 for D (6 bases). The V gene's germline CDR1 is KGHDR and CDR2 SFDVKD. Trimming shortened V by 9 bases and J by 7 bases, and 18 bases separated the two germline ends. The CDR3 sequence is 14 residues long. The CDR3 DNA reads TGTGCCACCTCAAAGGGGGGGTCGGGGCAGCCCCAGCATTTT. It yields the protein CATSKGGSGQPQHF.

The rearrangement joins TRBV5-1 to TRBJ2-7; 8 bases are shared with TRBD2. Trimming took 2 bases from V and 5 from J; bases not matched to a gene: 15. The CDR3 is made up of 17 amino acids. CDR1 SGHRS and CDR2 YFSETQ come from the germline V gene. The chain's CDR3 is CASSLIAGSGMAHEQYF. CDR3 sequence (DNA): TGCGCCAGCAGCTTAATAGCGGGGTCGGGTATGGCCCACGAGCAGTACTTC.

This clone was counted a single time. The gene calls are TRBV2 and TRBJ1-1, with TRBD1 matching 7 bases. This CDR3 comprises 14 residues. The V gene end was trimmed by 5 bases and the J gene end by 0 bases; junction bases not matched to a gene: 3. From germline, CDR1 is SNHLY and CDR2 FYNNEI. The CDR3 region has the DNA TGTGCCAGCAGTATTGACAGGGTGAACACTGAAGCTTTCTTT. Translating it yields CASSIDRVNTEAFF.

The rearrangement links TRBV3-1 (or the pseudogene TRBV3-2) to TRBJ2-2; D is uncertain. The V gene's germline CDR1 is LGHDT and CDR2 YNNKEL (reference sequence). This CDR3 comprises 15 residues. V shed 1 base and J shed 3 bases, with 9 bases lying between them. The CDR3 loop reads CASSQGAEHTGELFF. CDR3 in DNA: TGTGCCAGCAGCCAAGGGGCGGAACACACCGGGGAGCTGTTTTTT.

In its sample, this clone was seen once. The genes are TRBV5-5 and TRBJ2-7; the match to TRBD1 covers 9 bases. The ends lost 3 bases at V and 5 bases at J; junction bases unmatched: 6. Germline lookup yields CDR1 SGHKS and CDR2 YYEKEE (reference sequence). The CDR3 is made up of 14 amino acids. Here the CDR3 reads CASSSRTGDHEQYF. CDR3 nucleotides: TGTGCCAGCAGCTCCAGGACAGGGGACCACGAGCAGTACTTC.

V and J are TRBV19 and TRBJ1-2, with D maybe TRBD1 (5 bases). Deletions cut 10 bases from V and 4 bases from J, with 16 bases between. The CDR3 totals 13 residues. The V gene's germline CDR1 is LNHDA and CDR2 SQIVND (reference sequence). The CDR3 DNA is TGTGCCACCCAGTCGGGGCCGTTCTATGGCTACACCTTC. Its protein is CATQSGPFYGYTF.